This T cell receptor beta chain was captured in a study of glioma-infiltrating T cells (TCRdb year 2016). Turning to the overall study: The study sequenced TCR alpha- and beta-chain repertoires from glioma tissue, from non-neoplastic brain tissue and from matched peripheral blood mononuclear cells. Each tissue-infiltrating repertoire was compared with the same patient's peripheral blood repertoire to measure divergence between tissue and blood T-cell populations. The paired cohort comprised three low-grade glioma patients, about 8 primary glioblastoma patients and three non-glioma patients contributing non-neoplastic brain tissue. Results the study describes overall, beyond this receptor: Very few CDR3 sequences were found to be shared between tissue and blood, and this scarcity was attributed to high CDR3 diversity and limited sampling. Group comparisons were based on small numbers of patients: three non-neoplastic, three low-grade glioma and eight glioblastoma patients. In non-neoplastic patients, VJ-independent divergence between tissue and blood fell below expectation, whereas in all gliomas, and especially in low-grade gliomas, the divergence rose above expectation.

TCR alpha and beta CDR3 regions were amplified with the iRepertoire nested amplicon-rescue multiplex PCR (arm-PCR) platform from RNA. One-step reverse transcription and amplification used roughly 95-450 ng of tissue mRNA or PBMC total RNA as input. Following bead purification, Illumina adapters were added by a secondary multiplex PCR, and the libraries were gel-purified between 200 and 400 bp. Libraries carried internal 6-nucleotide barcodes used for demultiplexing. The libraries were sequenced on an Illumina MiSeq using 2x220 or 2x250 nucleotide paired-end reads. As for the authors' bioinformatics: Paired reads were merged using FLASH 1.2.11 and aligned with BWA-MEM to the GRCh37 human genome, and TRA and TRB reads were then extracted. V and J assignment used an IMGT-derived reference of cassette sequences and CDR3 motifs that included pseudogenes. Reads were translated in three frames, and productive CDR3s were defined by a C…FGXG motif without stop codons. Unique combinations of V-J cassette pair and CDR3 amino acid sequence were defined as clonotypes. Hamming distance filtering was applied to reads, with thresholds set by the sequence error rate of each sample in mapped regions. The public reads were run again by TCRdb, first through fastp at Q25 and then through MiXCR, and only productive beta chains were kept. For every CDR3 protein sequence, its rows merge into one entry that carries the most common genes and DNA. In this record, the V and J calls reflect TCRdb's handling and not the investigators' own analysis. The sample includes more than 110,000 distinct CDR3 sequences, with approximately 40% observed a single time. In total, the top ten clones hold about 18% of the sample.

The cysteine opens and the phenylalanine closes a CDR3 of 15 amino acids. Only CDR3 DNA is held: 45 bases, read in frame from base 1. V is trimmed back by 1 base and J by 4 bases, and the junction contains 4 bases that no gene match accounts for. CDR1 and CDR2, per the germline V gene, are LGHNA and YNFKEQ. Of note for this clonotype: Its specific antigen is unknown. Base qualities are not at hand, and no much larger clone is one base apart.

The chain employs TRBV4-2 and TRBJ2-7; 10 bases in the middle match TRBD2. The clonotype was recovered from a human donor with low-grade glioma or glioblastoma, undergoing nonglioma brain surgery, or in good health (not recorded which). The sample taken for sequencing was glioma tissue, nonneoplastic brain tissue, or PBMCs (not recorded which). The CDR3 protein sequence reads: CASSQGSSGSYEQYF. The DNA sequence is given as TGTGCCAGCAGCCAAGGGTCTAGCGGGAGTTACGAGCAGTACTTC.